The subject of this entry is one T cell receptor beta chain. The sample originates from a study of blood T cell repertoires in COVID-19. Study at large: Whether acute or convalescent, the COVID-19 samples came from the United States, Italy and Spain. Nucleic acid was either cDNA or gDNA, and it came from T cells, B-cell-depleted T cells, or PBMCs.

Germline assignment: CDR1 KGHDR and CDR2 SFDVKD. CDR3 size: 13 residues. Seattle researchers signed up patients amid active infection and tracked them longitudinally. The authors' processing: Nucleated cell counts were estimated from reference gene primer amplification. TCRdb's table, derived via immunoSEQ multiplex PCR, lists solely in-frame clones and lacks some. Clone size and the V and J calls come from that table; the DNA yielded D and trimming. The table records 350,000 or so clones, over 85% of them present only once. Sequencing was carried out using peripheral blood. This TCR derives from a woman between 55 and 75 years old with COVID-19, enrolled during active disease. The V call is TRBV24-1, the J call TRBJ2-7; 11 bases align to TRBD2. The CDR3 loop reads CASLAGGTYEQYF. In DNA form, the CDR3 reads TGTGCTTCCCTAGCGGGGGGAACCTACGAGCAGTACTTC.